The source of this T cell receptor beta chain is a study of blood T cell repertoires in COVID-19. CDR1 is MNHEY and CDR2 is SVGAGI in the germline V gene. The CDR3 consists of 15 residues. Trimming took 7 bases from V and 0 from J, leaving 13 bases between them. Methods used by the authors: The authors estimated nucleated cell counts from reference gene primer amplification. TCRdb keeps only in-frame clones here, not all; method: immunoSEQ multiplex PCR. Clone size and the V and J calls come from that table; the DNA yielded D and trimming. The repertoire consists of approximately 210,000 clones, with 83% occurring once and the leading ten covering roughly 2.9%.

The chain combines TRBV6-5 with TRBJ2-1; D might be TRBD1 (6 bases). The receptor was derived from a man aged 50-60 years with active or convalescent COVID-19. Sequenced: peripheral blood. The CDR3 loop is CASKSTGSSYNEQFF. DNA for the CDR3: TGTGCCAGCAAATCCACAGGGAGCTCCTACAATGAGCAGTTCTTC.